This is a list of T cell receptor beta chains from one sample in a study of T cells expressing NK-cell markers. TCRdb reprocessed the 5' RACE reads, with one entry per CDR3 protein and no DNA. The repertoire table contains approximately 420,000 distinct CDR3 sequences. Material for sequencing was blood T cells: a sorted CD56 or NKG2C T cell subset, CD4+ or CD8+ T cells, or bulk PBMC T cells (not recorded which). These receptors were taken from a woman between 45 and 60 years old in good health. Both conserved end residues are part of each CDR3. Each record gives: J gene, V gene, CDR3 protein.

j_call: TRBJ2-1
v_call: TRBV7-2
cdr3_aa: CASSSRGLNEQFF

j_call: TRBJ2-1
v_call: TRBV20-1
cdr3_aa: CSAPIQGSEQFF

j_call: TRBJ1-2
v_call: TRBV6-5
cdr3_aa: CASSYSGASGYTF

j_call: TRBJ2-1
v_call: TRBV14
cdr3_aa: CASSQDPSGSYEQFF

j_call: TRBJ1-3
v_call: TRBV6-5
cdr3_aa: CASSGSLASGNTIYF

j_call: TRBJ2-5
v_call: TRBV11-3
cdr3_aa: CASSWAPLGGQETQYF

j_call: TRBJ2-7
v_call: TRBV27
cdr3_aa: CASSLSSQTYEQYF

j_call: TRBJ1-1
v_call: TRBV5-1
cdr3_aa: CASTVGGARVNTEAFF

j_call: TRBJ2-5
v_call: TRBV7-3
cdr3_aa: CASSLRLAGAPRQETQYF

j_call: TRBJ2-7
v_call: TRBV18
cdr3_aa: CASSQIIYEQYF

j_call: TRBJ2-5
v_call: TRBV20-1
cdr3_aa: CSANVGRETQYF

j_call: TRBJ2-7
v_call: TRBV5-1
cdr3_aa: CASSLQGGLGEQYF

j_call: TRBJ2-5
v_call: TRBV25-1
cdr3_aa: CASSATSGRPRWETQYF

j_call: TRBJ2-1
v_call: TRBV20-1
cdr3_aa: CSARETGTSFIGEQFF

j_call: TRBJ1-1
v_call: TRBV12-3/TRBV12-4
cdr3_aa: CASRSGSVPEAFF

j_call: TRBJ1-5
v_call: TRBV30
cdr3_aa: CAWSGGDRQPQHF

j_call: TRBJ2-5
v_call: TRBV12-3/TRBV12-4
cdr3_aa: CASSLLETQYF

j_call: TRBJ2-3
v_call: TRBV4-1
cdr3_aa: CASSQGGWASTDTQYF

j_call: TRBJ2-3
v_call: TRBV3-1
cdr3_aa: CATRGAGFTDTQYF

j_call: TRBJ2-1
v_call: TRBV3-1
cdr3_aa: CASSQDITGGREQFF

j_call: TRBJ1-1
v_call: TRBV12-3/TRBV12-4
cdr3_aa: CASSSTLGYTEAFF

j_call: TRBJ1-1
v_call: TRBV3-1
cdr3_aa: CASSQGTGGSPFF

j_call: TRBJ2-5
v_call: TRBV6-2/TRBV6-3
cdr3_aa: CATLSDAAQYF

j_call: TRBJ2-1
v_call: TRBV12-5
cdr3_aa: CASGLVLGASGDYNEQFF

j_call: TRBJ1-2
v_call: TRBV12-3/TRBV12-4
cdr3_aa: CASSPGAGSGYTF

j_call: TRBJ2-6
v_call: TRBV29-1
cdr3_aa: CSVEVRSREGRGANVLTF

j_call: TRBJ1-3
v_call: TRBV28
cdr3_aa: CASSPGQSGNTIYF

j_call: TRBJ2-7
v_call: TRBV10-3
cdr3_aa: CAISEDGPSEQYF

j_call: TRBJ2-7
v_call: TRBV28
cdr3_aa: CASSFREGRQYF

j_call: TRBJ2-2
v_call: TRBV7-2
cdr3_aa: CASVLAGINTGELFF

j_call: TRBJ2-5
v_call: TRBV27
cdr3_aa: CASRRAGVETQYF

j_call: TRBJ1-2
v_call: TRBV20-1
cdr3_aa: CSASKTAVYGYTF

j_call: TRBJ1-1
v_call: TRBV12-3/TRBV12-4
cdr3_aa: CASRKTGANTEAFF

j_call: TRBJ2-6
v_call: TRBV20-1
cdr3_aa: CSARGRDLSGANVLTF

j_call: TRBJ2-7
v_call: TRBV3-1
cdr3_aa: CASSQLTSGSREQYF